Described below is a single T cell receptor beta chain sequence and its context. This sample was taken from a study of blood T cell repertoires in COVID-19. About the study: From the United States, Italy and Spain came samples of acute and convalescent COVID-19. In each case, the material was cDNA or gDNA derived from T cells, B-cell-depleted T cells, or PBMCs.

In the authors' workflow: It was from reference gene primer amplification that nucleated cell counts were estimated. Measured with immunoSEQ multiplex PCR; TCRdb has only the in-frame clones, and not every one. The V and J calls and clone size are taken from that table; D and trimming were inferred from the DNA. The repertoire holds 140,000 or so clones, with roughly 90% as singletons. CDR1 is SGHKS, CDR2 YYEKEE, per germline (reference sequence). The CDR3 extends over 20 amino acids. The J segment lost 0 bases and the V segment lost 4 bases, leaving 15 bases of the junction unmatched. The sequence was obtained from a man between 65 and 80 years old with acute or convalescent COVID-19. The sequencing input was peripheral blood. The chain is built from TRBV5-5 and TRBJ2-6; 8 bases map to TRBD1. The CDR3 here is CASSDSISTGAISGANVLTF. CDR3 DNA sequence: TGTGCCAGCAGCGATTCTATCTCGACAGGGGCCATCTCTGGGGCCAACGTCCTGACTTTC.